Listed below are T cell receptor beta chains from one sample, sequenced in a study of post-analysis software for immune sequencing data. Via MiXCR, TCRdb re-called the PCR reads, giving one row per CDR3 protein. The table lists 150,000 to 200,000 distinct CDR3 sequences, roughly 31% of them singletons. What was sequenced was blood. Every receptor here comes from a girl aged 5 to 17 with multiple sclerosis. Both conserved end residues are trimmed from each CDR3. Each record gives: CDR3 protein, J gene, V gene.

ASARDPYNEQY	.	TRBV7-2
ATSREQGASADTQY	TRBJ2-3	TRBV15
ASSGLAGGYEQF	TRBJ2-1	TRBV27
ASSPQGDSSDQQY	TRBJ2-7	TRBV18
SARADWDRYNEQF	TRBJ2-1	TRBV20-1
ASSFIAGGVGEQY	TRBJ2-5	TRBV12-3/TRBV12-4
ASSSPGLAGTGSYNEQF	TRBJ2-1	TRBV7-2
ASRTNYGYT	TRBJ1-2	TRBV28
ASSLGQGNTIY	TRBJ1-3	TRBV7-8
ASSINPWGLSSGRAHSYEQY	TRBJ2-7	TRBV5-1
ASSGGGSGETQY	TRBJ2-5	TRBV5-1
ASSVAAGEQETQY	TRBJ2-5	TRBV9
ASSFYINNEQY	.	TRBV7-2
ASSLPDETPHYEQY	TRBJ2-7	TRBV7-9
SARQGYGYT	TRBJ1-2	TRBV20-1
AIRPTQGTDTQY	TRBJ2-3	TRBV10-3
ASSDPSGTASATNEKRF	TRBJ1-4	TRBV7-9
ASSPGANGPYEQY	.	TRBV18
ASSQDLAGYNEQF	TRBJ2-1	TRBV4-1
SARPADGRRNEKLF	TRBJ1-4	TRBV20-1
ASSPGGAGLRAQY	TRBJ2-5	TRBV27
ATSDRGAGNQPQH	TRBJ1-5	TRBV2
ASKVGTPTDTQY	TRBJ2-3	TRBV5-1
SVGPSSGADTQY	TRBJ2-3	TRBV29-1
ASSQGRGGGIETQY	TRBJ2-5	TRBV3-1
ASSAPYGDPSNTGELF	TRBJ2-2	TRBV4-2